Listed below are T cell receptor beta chains from one sample, sequenced in a study of T cell changes during pregnancy in multiple sclerosis. Measured with immunoSEQ multiplex PCR; TCRdb has only the in-frame clones, and not every one. This repertoire shows around 40,000 clones, over 80% found once; its top ten account for roughly 0.75%. This sample comprised CD4+ T cells from peripheral blood mononuclear cells, obtained before pregnancy. The source of these receptors is a female donor with multiple sclerosis, enrolled in a pregnancy study. CDR3s include the opening cysteine and the closing phenylalanine or tryptophan. The order of the fields is V gene, J gene, D gene, clone size, CDR3 DNA, CDR3 protein. The D gene is left open where the match is weak. Clone size appears in some rows only: once, few, many, or a class for an expanded clone.

TRBV6-5,TRBJ1-1,.,.,TGTGCCAGCAGAGCGGGACTTTTGAACACTGAAGCTTTCTTT,CASRAGLLNTEAFF
TRBV9,TRBJ1-1,TRBD1,.,TGTGCCAGCGGGACAGGACCGAACACTGAAGCTTTCTTT,CASGTGPNTEAFF
TRBV7-6,TRBJ2-1,TRBD1,.,TGTGCCAGCAGGAATACAGGGGCTGGTGAGCAGTTCTTC,CASRNTGAGEQFF
TRBV9,TRBJ2-7,.,.,TGTGCCAGCAGCGTAAGGGGCGTCCACGAGCAGTACTTC,CASSVRGVHEQYF
TRBV7-2,TRBJ1-4,.,.,TGTGCCAGCAGTCGGGACACAAATGAAAAACTGTTTTTT,CASSRDTNEKLFF
TRBV5-1,TRBJ2-1,.,.,TGCGCCAGCAGCCGCGATGGGAGCTCCTACAATGAGCAGTTCTTC,CASSRDGSSYNEQFF
TRBV9,TRBJ2-3,TRBD2,.,TGTGCCAGCAGCGTAGACCCCCCTGGACTAGCTTCTAGCACAGATACGCAGTATTTT,CASSVDPPGLASSTDTQYF
TRBV18,TRBJ1-5,.,.,TGTGCCAGCTCCCGGGGAGAAGATCAGCCCCAGCATTTT,CASSRGEDQPQHF
TRBV4-2,TRBJ2-3,TRBD2,.,TGTGCCAGCAGCCAAGATGAGCGGGGGGGAGCAGATACGCAGTATTTT,CASSQDERGGADTQYF
TRBV30,TRBJ2-3,.,.,TGTGCCTGGAGTGTTGATGCGGGGATAGGGACAGATACGCAGTATTTT,CAWSVDAGIGTDTQYF
TRBV7-8,TRBJ1-2,.,.,TGTGCCAGCAGCCTCCGGATAGAGGGTTCGCATGGCTACACCTTC,CASSLRIEGSHGYTF
TRBV27,TRBJ1-5,.,.,TGTGCCAGCAGGGCGTCCGGGGTCAGCAATCAGCCCCAGCATTTT,CASRASGVSNQPQHF
TRBV4-3,TRBJ1-6,.,.,TGCGCCAGCAGCCAAGGACAGACCTTTGGGGCCCTCCACTTT,CASSQGQTFGALHF
TRBV13,TRBJ2-1,.,.,TGTGCCAGCAGCTTAAACCCACTGAGCTCCTACAATGAGCAGTTCTTC,CASSLNPLSSYNEQFF
TRBV9,TRBJ1-2,.,.,TGTGCCAGCAGCGCCCGGGACACAATGAACTATGGCTACACCTTC,CASSARDTMNYGYTF
TRBV6-1,TRBJ2-7,TRBD1,.,TGTGCCAGCAGTGATGGACAGGGGGGTTCCTACGAGCAGTACTTC,CASSDGQGGSYEQYF
TRBV29-1,TRBJ2-3,TRBD2,.,TGCAGCGTCGGGACTAGCAGGGATACGCAGTATTTT,CSVGTSRDTQYF
TRBV6-8,TRBJ1-2,.,.,TGTGCCAGCAGTTATGTCCTCTTC,CASSYVLF
TRBV9,TRBJ2-7,TRBD1,.,TGTGCCAGCAGCGTAGGGTTGGGGACAGGGTCCTACGAGCAGTACTTC,CASSVGLGTGSYEQYF
TRBV21-1,TRBJ1-4,.,.,TGTGCCAGCAGCAACAGGTTCATTCGGTTGGAAACTAATGAAAAACTGTTTTTT,CASSNRFIRLETNEKLFF
TRBV18,TRBJ2-3,TRBD1,.,TGTGCCAGCTCGCCCCTACTGGGAAGTCCGCAGGGGGCCACAGATACGCAGTATTTT,CASSPLLGSPQGATDTQYF
TRBV29-1,TRBJ2-6,TRBD1,.,TGCAGCGTGTCGGGACAGGTGTTCTCTGGGGCCAACGTCCTGACTTTC,CSVSGQVFSGANVLTF
TRBV4-1,TRBJ1-3,TRBD1,.,TGCGCCAGCAGCCTTACCCCGAAGGAGGGGGCGAACACCATATATTTT,CASSLTPKEGANTIYF
TRBV5-4,TRBJ2-1,.,.,TGTGCCAGCAGCTTGGCGGGAAATGAGCAGTTCTTC,CASSLAGNEQFF
TRBV6-6,TRBJ1-6,TRBD1,.,TGTGCCAGCGACAGGGAGGCAGTTGTTTCACCCCTCCACTTT,CASDREAVVSPLHF
TRBV5-4,TRBJ1-2,.,.,TGTGCCAGCAGCCCCCAAACAGGAGTCTATGGCTACACCTTC,CASSPQTGVYGYTF
TRBV7-2,TRBJ2-7,.,.,TGTGCCAGCAGCCACCTAGGTTACGAGCAGTACTTC,CASSHLGYEQYF
TRBV7-3,TRBJ2-5,TRBD2,.,TGTGCCAGCAGCTTAACGGGACTAGCGATACAAGAGACCCAGTACTTC,CASSLTGLAIQETQYF
TRBV11-3,TRBJ1-1,.,.,TGTGCCAGCAGCCCGGGGACTACTGAAGCTTTCTTT,CASSPGTTEAFF
TRBV29-1,TRBJ1-4,.,.,TGCAGCGTTGAAGTCGGACACCGAGAAAAACTGTTTTTT,CSVEVGHREKLFF
TRBV14,TRBJ2-2,TRBD1,.,TGTGCCAGCAGTCGATTTCGACAGGGCGACACCGGGGAGCTGTTTTTT,CASSRFRQGDTGELFF
TRBV7-2,TRBJ2-1,TRBD2,.,TGTGCCAGCAGCTTACTCGGACTAGCATCCGATGAGCAGTTCTTC,CASSLLGLASDEQFF
TRBV27,TRBJ2-1,.,.,TGTGCCAGCAGTTTAGGAGCACAGGGTTTTGCGTACGATGAGCAGTTCTTC,CASSLGAQGFAYDEQFF
TRBV27,TRBJ2-1,.,.,TGTGCCAGCAGTTTGACCGGGACAAGTTACAATGAGCAGTTCTTC,CASSLTGTSYNEQFF
TRBV4-2,TRBJ2-5,.,.,TGTGCCAGCAGCCAAGATGAAGGACTCCTCGGGGGTACTGGAGAGACCCAGTACTTC,CASSQDEGLLGGTGETQYF
TRBV4-2,TRBJ2-7,TRBD2,.,TGTGCCAGCAGCCAAGAGGGCGGGGGAGTCTACGAGCAGTACTTC,CASSQEGGGVYEQYF
TRBV5-5,TRBJ2-1,TRBD1,.,TGTGCCAGCAGCTTCCGAACATCCGGGACAGGGGGAACGAATGAGCAGTTCTTC,CASSFRTSGTGGTNEQFF
TRBV7-2,TRBJ2-2,TRBD2,.,TGTGCCAGCACCCGCGGGGGGGTATATGCCGGGGAGCTGTTTTTT,CASTRGGVYAGELFF
TRBV6-5,TRBJ2-3,TRBD1,.,TGTGCCAGCAGGGCTAGAGGGACAGGGGGAGATACGCAGTATTTT,CASRARGTGGDTQYF
TRBV9,TRBJ1-1,.,few,TGTGCCAGCAGCGTAGTGGGCATTGAAGCTTTCTTT,CASSVVGIEAFF
TRBV30,TRBJ1-1,.,.,TGTGCCTGGAGTCGGGCAGGGAGGGCGAACACTGAAGCTTTCTTT,CAWSRAGRANTEAFF
TRBV5-4,TRBJ2-3,TRBD1,once,TGTGCCAGCAGCTTACAGGGGGCAACAGATACGCAGTATTTT,CASSLQGATDTQYF
TRBV19,TRBJ1-3,TRBD1,.,TGTGCCAGTAGTATGCGGACAGGTGATGTCTCTGGAAACACCATATATTTT,CASSMRTGDVSGNTIYF
TRBV10-3,TRBJ1-4,.,.,TGTGCCATCAGTGACGAGGTCAAAGCAACTAATGAAAAACTGTTTTTT,CAISDEVKATNEKLFF